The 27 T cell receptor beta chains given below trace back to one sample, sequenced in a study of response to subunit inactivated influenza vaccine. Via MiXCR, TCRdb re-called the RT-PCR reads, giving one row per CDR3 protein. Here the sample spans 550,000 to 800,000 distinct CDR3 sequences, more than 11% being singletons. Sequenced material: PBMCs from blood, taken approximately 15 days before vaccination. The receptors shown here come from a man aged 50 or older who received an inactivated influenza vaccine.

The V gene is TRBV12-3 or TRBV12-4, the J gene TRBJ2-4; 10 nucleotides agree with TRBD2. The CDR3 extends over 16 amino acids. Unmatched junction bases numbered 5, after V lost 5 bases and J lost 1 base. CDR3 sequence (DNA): TGTGCCAGCAGTCCAGGAGCGGGAGGGGCCAAAAACATTCAGTACTTC. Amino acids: CASSPGAGGAKNIQYF.

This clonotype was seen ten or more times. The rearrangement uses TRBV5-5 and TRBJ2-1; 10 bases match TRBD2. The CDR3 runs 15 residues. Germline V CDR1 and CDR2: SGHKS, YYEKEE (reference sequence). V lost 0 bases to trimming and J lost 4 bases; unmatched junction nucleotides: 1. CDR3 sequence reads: CASSLALAGYNEQFF. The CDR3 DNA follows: TGTGCCAGCAGCTTGGCACTAGCGGGATACAATGAGCAGTTCTTC.

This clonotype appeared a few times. CDR3 loop: CASRGQGEAFF. In nucleotides, the CDR3 is TGTGCCAGCAGGGGGCAGGGTGAAGCTTTCTTT. The gene calls are TRBV3-1 and TRBJ1-1; TRBD1 is a possible D gene (5 bases). The germline V gene encodes CDR1 LGHDT and CDR2 YNNKEL (reference sequence). This CDR3 comprises 11 residues. V was pared by 6 bases and J by 7 bases, with 9 bases between.

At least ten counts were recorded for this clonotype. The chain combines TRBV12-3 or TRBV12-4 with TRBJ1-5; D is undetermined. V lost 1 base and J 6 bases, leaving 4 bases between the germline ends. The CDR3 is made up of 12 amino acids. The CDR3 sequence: CASSLVGQPQHF. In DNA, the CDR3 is TGTGCCAGCAGTTTAGTCGGTCAGCCCCAGCATTTT.

CDR3 loop: CSAESAREGETQYF. The CDR3 region has the DNA TGCAGTGCCGAGTCGGCGCGGGAGGGGGAGACCCAGTACTTC. The genes are TRBV20-1 and TRBJ2-5; 9 bases match TRBD2. With 6 bases clipped from V and 5 bases from J, the junction kept 10 bases outside the gene matches. This CDR3 is 14 amino acids long. Per germline, CDR1 DFQATT and CDR2 SNEGSKA (reference sequence).

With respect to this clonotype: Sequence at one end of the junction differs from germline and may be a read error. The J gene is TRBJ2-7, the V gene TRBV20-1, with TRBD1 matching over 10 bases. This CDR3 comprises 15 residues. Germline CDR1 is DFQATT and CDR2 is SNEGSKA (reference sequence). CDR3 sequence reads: CSAPSPGQGRNEQYF. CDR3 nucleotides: TGTAGTGCTCCCTCTCCGGGACAGGGGCGGAACGAGCAGTACTTC.

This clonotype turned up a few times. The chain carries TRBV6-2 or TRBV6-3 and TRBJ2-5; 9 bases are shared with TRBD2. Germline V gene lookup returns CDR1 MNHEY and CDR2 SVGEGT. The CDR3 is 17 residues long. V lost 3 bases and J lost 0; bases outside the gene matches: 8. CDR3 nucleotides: TGTGCCAGCAGTTATGGGCGCCTAGCGGGAAACCAAGAGACCCAGTACTTC. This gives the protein CASSYGRLAGNQETQYF.

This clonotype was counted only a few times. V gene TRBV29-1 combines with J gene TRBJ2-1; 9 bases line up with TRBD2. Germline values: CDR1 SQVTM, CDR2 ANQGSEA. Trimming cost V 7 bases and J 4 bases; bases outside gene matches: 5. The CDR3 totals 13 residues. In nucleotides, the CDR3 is TGCAGCGGCAGGACTAGCGATTACAATGAGCAGTTCTTC. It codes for CSGRTSDYNEQFF.

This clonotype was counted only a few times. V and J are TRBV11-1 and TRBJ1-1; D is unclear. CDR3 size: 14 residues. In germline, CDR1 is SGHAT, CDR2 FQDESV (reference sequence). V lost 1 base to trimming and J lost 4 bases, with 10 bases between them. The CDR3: CASSLVSKGTEAFF. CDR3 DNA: TGTGCCAGCAGCTTAGTATCAAAGGGCACTGAAGCTTTCTTT.

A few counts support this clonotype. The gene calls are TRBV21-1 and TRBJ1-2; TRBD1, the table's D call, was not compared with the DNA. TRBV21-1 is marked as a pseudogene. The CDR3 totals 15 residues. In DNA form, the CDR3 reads TGTGCCAGCAGCATTCGACCCCGGGACAGCTATGGCTACACCTTC. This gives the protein CASSIRPRDSYGYTF.

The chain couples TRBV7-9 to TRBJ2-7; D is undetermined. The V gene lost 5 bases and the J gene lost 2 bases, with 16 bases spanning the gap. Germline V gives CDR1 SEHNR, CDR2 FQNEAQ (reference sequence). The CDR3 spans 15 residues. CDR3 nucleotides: TGTGCCAGCAGCACAAACGTGGGGTTACCCTACGAGCAGTACTTC. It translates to CASSTNVGLPYEQYF.

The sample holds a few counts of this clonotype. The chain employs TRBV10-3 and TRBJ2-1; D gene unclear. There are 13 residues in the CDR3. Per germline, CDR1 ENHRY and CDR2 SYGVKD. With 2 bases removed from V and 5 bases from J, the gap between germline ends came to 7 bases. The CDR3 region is CAISETLDNEQFF. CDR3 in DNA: TGTGCCATCAGTGAGACTCTCGACAATGAGCAGTTCTTC.

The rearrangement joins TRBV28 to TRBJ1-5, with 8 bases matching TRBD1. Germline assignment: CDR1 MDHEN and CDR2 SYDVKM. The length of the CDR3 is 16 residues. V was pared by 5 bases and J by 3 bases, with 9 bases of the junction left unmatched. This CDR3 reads CASSRAGQGSNQPQHF. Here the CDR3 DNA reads TGTGCCAGCAGTAGGGCCGGACAGGGCTCCAATCAGCCCCAGCATTTT.

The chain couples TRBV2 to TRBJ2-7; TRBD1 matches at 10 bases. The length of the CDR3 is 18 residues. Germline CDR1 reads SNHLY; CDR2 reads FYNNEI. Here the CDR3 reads CTRCLPGQGPHPSYEQYF. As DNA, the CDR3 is TGTACCCGCTGTTTACCGGGACAGGGGCCCCACCCCTCCTACGAGCAGTACTTC.

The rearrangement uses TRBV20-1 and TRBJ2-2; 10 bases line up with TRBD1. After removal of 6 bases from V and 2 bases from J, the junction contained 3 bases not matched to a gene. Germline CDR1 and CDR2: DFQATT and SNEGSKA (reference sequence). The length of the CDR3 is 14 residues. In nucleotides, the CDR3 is TGCAGTGCGCGGACAGGGGGAAACACCGGGGAGCTGTTTTTT. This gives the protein CSARTGGNTGELFF.

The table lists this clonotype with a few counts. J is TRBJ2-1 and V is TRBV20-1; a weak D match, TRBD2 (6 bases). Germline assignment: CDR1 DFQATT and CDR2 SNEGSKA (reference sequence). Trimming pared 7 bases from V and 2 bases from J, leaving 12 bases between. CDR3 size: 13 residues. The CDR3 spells CSVGRGPYNEQFF. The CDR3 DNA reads TGCAGTGTTGGGCGGGGCCCCTACAATGAGCAGTTCTTC.

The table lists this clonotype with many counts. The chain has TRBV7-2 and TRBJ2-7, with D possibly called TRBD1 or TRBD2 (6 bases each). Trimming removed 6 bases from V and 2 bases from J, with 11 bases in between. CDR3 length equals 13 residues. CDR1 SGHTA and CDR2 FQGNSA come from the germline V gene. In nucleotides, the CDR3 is TGTGCCAGCAGTTCCGGGGGCCCCTACGAGCAGTACTTC. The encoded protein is CASSSGGPYEQYF.

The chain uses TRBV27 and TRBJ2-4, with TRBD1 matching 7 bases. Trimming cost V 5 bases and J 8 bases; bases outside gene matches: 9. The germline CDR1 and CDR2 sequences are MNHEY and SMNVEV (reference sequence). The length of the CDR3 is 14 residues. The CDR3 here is CASSPYNRGDIQYF. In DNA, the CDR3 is TGTGCCAGCAGTCCCTATAACAGGGGAGACATTCAGTACTTC.

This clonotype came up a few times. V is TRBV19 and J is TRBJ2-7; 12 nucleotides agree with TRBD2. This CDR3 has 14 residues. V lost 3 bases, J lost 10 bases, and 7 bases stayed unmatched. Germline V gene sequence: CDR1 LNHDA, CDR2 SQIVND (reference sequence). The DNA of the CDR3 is TGTGCCAGTAGTATGACTAGCGGGAGAACCCAACAGTACTTC. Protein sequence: CASSMTSGRTQQYF.

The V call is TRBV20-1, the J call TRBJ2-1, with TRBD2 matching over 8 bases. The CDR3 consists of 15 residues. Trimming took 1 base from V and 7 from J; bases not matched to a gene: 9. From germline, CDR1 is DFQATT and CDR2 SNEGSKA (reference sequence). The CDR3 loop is CSARVGRVGKNEQFF. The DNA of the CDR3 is TGCAGTGCTAGAGTCGGGAGGGTAGGCAAGAATGAGCAGTTCTTC.

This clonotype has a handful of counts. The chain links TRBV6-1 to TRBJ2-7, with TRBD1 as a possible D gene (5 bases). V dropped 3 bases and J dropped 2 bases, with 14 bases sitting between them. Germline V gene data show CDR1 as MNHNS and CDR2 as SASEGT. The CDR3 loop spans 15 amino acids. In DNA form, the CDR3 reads TGTGCCAGCAGTGATTATCAGGGATCTACCTACGAGCAGTACTTC. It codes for CASSDYQGSTYEQYF.

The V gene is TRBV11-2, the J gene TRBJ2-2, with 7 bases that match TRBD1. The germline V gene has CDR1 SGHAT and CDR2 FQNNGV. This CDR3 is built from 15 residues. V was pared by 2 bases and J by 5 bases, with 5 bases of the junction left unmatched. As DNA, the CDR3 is TGTGCCAGCAGCTTACGCGCAGGGGGTACCGGGGAGCTGTTTTTT. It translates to CASSLRAGGTGELFF.

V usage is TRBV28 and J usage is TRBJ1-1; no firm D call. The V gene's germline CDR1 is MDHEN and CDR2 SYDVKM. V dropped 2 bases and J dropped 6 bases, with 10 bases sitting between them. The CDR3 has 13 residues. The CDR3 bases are TGTGCCAGCAGTTTAGCTATTGACGCTGAAGCTTTCTTT. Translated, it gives CASSLAIDAEAFF.

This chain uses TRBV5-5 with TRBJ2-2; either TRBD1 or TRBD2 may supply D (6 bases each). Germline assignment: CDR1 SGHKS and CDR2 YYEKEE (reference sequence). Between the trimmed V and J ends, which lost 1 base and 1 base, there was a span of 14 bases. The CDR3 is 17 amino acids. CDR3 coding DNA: TGTGCCAGCAGCTTGTCGGGGGCTTTGGGGAACACCGGGGAGCTGTTTTTT. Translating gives CASSLSGALGNTGELFF.

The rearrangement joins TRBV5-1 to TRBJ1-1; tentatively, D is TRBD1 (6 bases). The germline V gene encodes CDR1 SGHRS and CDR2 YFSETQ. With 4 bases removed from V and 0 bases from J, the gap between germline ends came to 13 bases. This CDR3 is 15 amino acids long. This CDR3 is CASSVGQTLNTEAFF. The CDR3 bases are TGCGCCAGCAGCGTAGGACAGACCTTGAACACTGAAGCTTTCTTT.

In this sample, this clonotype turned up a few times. CDR3 loop: CASSLHGAVGRDTQYF. The CDR3 DNA reads as TGTGCCAGCAGCCTACATGGGGCCGTCGGACGAGATACGCAGTATTTT. The J gene is TRBJ2-3, the V gene TRBV7-3; maybe TRBD1 (5 bases). The CDR3 totals 16 residues. Germline values: CDR1 SGHTA, CDR2 FQGTGA. V lost 5 bases and J lost 5, with 20 bases in between.

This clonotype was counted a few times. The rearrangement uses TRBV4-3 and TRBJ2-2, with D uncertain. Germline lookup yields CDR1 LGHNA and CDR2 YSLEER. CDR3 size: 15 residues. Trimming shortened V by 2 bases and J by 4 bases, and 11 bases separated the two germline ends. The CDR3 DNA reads TGCGCCAGCAGCCAATTGGCGAAATCCACCGGGGAGCTGTTTTTT. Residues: CASSQLAKSTGELFF.